A selection of T cell receptor beta chains follows, all from one sample in a study of T cell changes during pregnancy in multiple sclerosis. Produced via immunoSEQ multiplex PCR; TCRdb's table is partial and in-frame only. The sample includes about 93,000 clones, roughly 89% of them seen just once. The sequencing here drew on peripheral blood, taken after pregnancy. The receptors were sampled from a female donor in good health, enrolled as a control in a pregnancy study. The CDR3 runs from the conserved cysteine through the conserved F or W. The D gene is left open where the match is weak. Rows may omit the clone size; those that give it use once, few, many or a size class.

clone_size,d_call,j_call,v_call,cdr3_nt,cdr3_aa
NA,NA,TRBJ1-2,TRBV14,TGTGCCAGCAGCCAAGAGCCCCTCGCTACAGGGCTCTATGGCTACACCTTC,CASSQEPLATGLYGYTF
NA,TRBD1,TRBJ1-1,TRBV7-8,TGTGCCAGCAGCTTAGGGACGACAGGGGGCAGAGGCACTGAAGCTTTCTTT,CASSLGTTGGRGTEAFF
NA,NA,TRBJ1-6,TRBV28,TGTGCCACCCGACCCCGGGGGACCTATAATTCACCCCTCCACTTT,CATRPRGTYNSPLHF
NA,TRBD2,TRBJ2-7,TRBV11-2,TGTGCCAGCAGCTTAGGGGCGGGGGGTTACGAGCAGTACTTC,CASSLGAGGYEQYF
NA,TRBD1,TRBJ2-7,TRBV5-6,TGTGCCAGCAGCGGACAGGAGTCCCTCTCCTACGAGCAGTACTTC,CASSGQESLSYEQYF
once,NA,TRBJ1-4,TRBV11-2,TGTGCCAGCAGCTACTATAATGAAAAACTGTTTTTT,CASSYYNEKLFF
NA,NA,TRBJ2-7,TRBV10-3,TGTGCCATCAGTGACCCAACCTACGAGCAGTACTTC,CAISDPTYEQYF
NA,TRBD2,TRBJ2-5,TRBV25-1,TGTGCCAGCAGCGGGGGGGAGACCCAGTACTTC,CASSGGETQYF
few,NA,TRBJ1-6,TRBV6-6,TGTGCCAGCAGTTACGCCTCTACTTATAATTCACCCCTCCACTTT,CASSYASTYNSPLHF
NA,NA,TRBJ1-1,TRBV11-2,TGTGCCAGCAGCTTAGATTTGGCAGGCCGGGGGAACACTGAAGCTTTCTTT,CASSLDLAGRGNTEAFF
NA,NA,TRBJ2-1,TRBV29-1,TGCAGCGTTGCTAGGCAGCAACGGAACAATGAGCAGTTCTTC,CSVARQQRNNEQFF
NA,NA,TRBJ1-1,TRBV7-8,TGTGCCAGCAGCCTAGCTGAGGGTCTTGAAGCTTTCTTT,CASSLAEGLEAFF
once,TRBD1,TRBJ1-1,TRBV29-1,TGCAGCGTTGAGGTTGGGACAGGGGGCACTGAAGCTTTCTTT,CSVEVGTGGTEAFF
NA,NA,TRBJ2-6,TRBV21-1,TGTGCCAGCAGCAAAGAGACGACAGGGGGCGCTGGGGCCAACGTCCTGACTTTC,CASSKETTGGAGANVLTF
NA,NA,TRBJ2-1,TRBV7-2,TGTGCCAGCAGCCAGGGTGGGGTTTTCTTGGATGAGCAGTTCTTC,CASSQGGVFLDEQFF
NA,TRBD1,TRBJ1-2,TRBV2,TGTGCCAGCAGTGAAACGGGACAGGGAAACTATGGCTACACCTTC,CASSETGQGNYGYTF
NA,TRBD1,TRBJ2-3,TRBV5-4,TGTGCCAGCAGCTTTACCGGGACAGGAATCACAGATACGCAGTATTTT,CASSFTGTGITDTQYF
NA,NA,TRBJ2-1,TRBV9,TGTGCCAGCAGCGGCGGGGTGCTCAGCAATGAGCAGTTCTTC,CASSGGVLSNEQFF
NA,TRBD2,TRBJ2-7,TRBV5-1,TGCGCCAGGAGGAAAACTGGGACTAGCGACTACGAGCAGTACTTC,CARRKTGTSDYEQYF
NA,NA,TRBJ2-1,TRBV19,TGTGCCAGTAAACGGAATGTAGCGGCCTCCTACAATGAGCAGTTCTTC,CASKRNVAASYNEQFF
NA,TRBD1,TRBJ1-1,TRBV25-1,TGTGCCAGTAGATCAGGGGGCGGTTTGAGGAACACTGAAGCTTTCTTT,CASRSGGGLRNTEAFF
NA,TRBD2,TRBJ2-5,TRBV7-2,TGTGCCAGCAGCTTAGCTCGGCCGGCTAGCGGGTACCAAGAGACCCAGTACTTC,CASSLARPASGYQETQYF